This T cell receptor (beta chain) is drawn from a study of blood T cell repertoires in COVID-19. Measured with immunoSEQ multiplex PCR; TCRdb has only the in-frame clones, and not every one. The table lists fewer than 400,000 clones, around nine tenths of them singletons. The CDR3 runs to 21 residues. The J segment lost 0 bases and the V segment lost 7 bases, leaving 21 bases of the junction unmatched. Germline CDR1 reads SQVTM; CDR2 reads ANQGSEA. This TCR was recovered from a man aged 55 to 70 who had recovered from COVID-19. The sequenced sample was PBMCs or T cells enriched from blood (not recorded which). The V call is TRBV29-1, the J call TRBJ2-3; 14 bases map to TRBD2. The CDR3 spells CSGRDREPGLAGATSTDTQYF. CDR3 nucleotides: TGCAGCGGAAGAGACAGGGAACCGGGACTAGCGGGAGCCACTAGCACAGATACGCAGTATTTT.